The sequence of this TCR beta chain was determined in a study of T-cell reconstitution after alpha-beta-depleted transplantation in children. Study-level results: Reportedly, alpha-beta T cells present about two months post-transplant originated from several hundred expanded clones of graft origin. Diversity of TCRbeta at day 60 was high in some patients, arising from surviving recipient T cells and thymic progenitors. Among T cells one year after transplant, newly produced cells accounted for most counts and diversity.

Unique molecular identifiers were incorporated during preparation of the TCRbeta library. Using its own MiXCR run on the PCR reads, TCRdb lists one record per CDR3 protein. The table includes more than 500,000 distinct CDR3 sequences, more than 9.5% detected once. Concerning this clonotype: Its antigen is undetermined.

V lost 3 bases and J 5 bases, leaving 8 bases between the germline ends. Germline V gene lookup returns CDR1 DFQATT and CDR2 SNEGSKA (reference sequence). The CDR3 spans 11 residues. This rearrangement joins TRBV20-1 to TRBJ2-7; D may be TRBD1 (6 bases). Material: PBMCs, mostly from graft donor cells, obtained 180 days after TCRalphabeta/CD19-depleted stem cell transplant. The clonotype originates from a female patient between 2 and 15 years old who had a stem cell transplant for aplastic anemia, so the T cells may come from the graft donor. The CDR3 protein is CSASQGHEQYV. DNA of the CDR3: TGCAGTGCTAGTCAGGGGCACGAGCAGTACGTC.